This T cell receptor beta chain was sequenced during a study of T cells in Graves' hyperthyroidism and ophthalmopathy. The CDR3 regions of TCR beta were amplified from RNA transcripts. HTBI primers drove first-round RT-PCR of the TCR CDR3. TCRdb reprocessed the multiplex PCR reads via MiXCR and lists one record per CDR3 protein. The sample has roughly 710,000 distinct CDR3 sequences, approximately 40% seen once. The study's findings and limits: Ophthalmopathy was distinguished from stable hyperthyroidism by 13 V-J signatures.

The CDR3 spans 15 residues. V shed 3 bases and J 6 bases; nucleotides not matched to a gene: 9. Germline CDR1 and CDR2: SGDLS and YYNGEE. Ten or more counts support this clonotype. Its antigen is currently unknown. The rearrangement uses TRBV9 and TRBJ1-1; TRBD1 matches at 9 bases. The sample was blood. The origin of this receptor is a woman between 40 and 55 years old with Graves' hyperthyroidism. The CDR3 spells CASSATGGLDSEAFF. CDR3 coding DNA: TGTGCCAGCAGCGCGACAGGGGGATTAGACTCTGAAGCTTTCTTT.